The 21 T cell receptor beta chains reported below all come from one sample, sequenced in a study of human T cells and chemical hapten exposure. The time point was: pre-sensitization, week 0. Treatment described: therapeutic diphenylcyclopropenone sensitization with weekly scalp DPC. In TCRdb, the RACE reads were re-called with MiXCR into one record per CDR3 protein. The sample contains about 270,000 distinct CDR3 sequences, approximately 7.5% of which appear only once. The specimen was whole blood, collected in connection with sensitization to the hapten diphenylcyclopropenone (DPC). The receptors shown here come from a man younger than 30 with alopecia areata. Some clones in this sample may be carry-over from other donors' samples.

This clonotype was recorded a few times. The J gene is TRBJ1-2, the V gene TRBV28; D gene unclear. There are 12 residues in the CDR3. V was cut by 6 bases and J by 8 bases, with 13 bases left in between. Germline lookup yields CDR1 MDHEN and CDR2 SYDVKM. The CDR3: CASRTPSQGYTF. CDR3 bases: TGTGCCAGCAGAACTCCGTCACAAGGCTACACCTTC.

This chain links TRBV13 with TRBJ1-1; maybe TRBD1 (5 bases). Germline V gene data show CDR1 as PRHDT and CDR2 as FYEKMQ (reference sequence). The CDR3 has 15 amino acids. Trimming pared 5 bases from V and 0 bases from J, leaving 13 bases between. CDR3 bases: TGTGCCAGCAGCGGGGGGTGGCACTTGAACACTGAAGCTTTCTTT. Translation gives CASSGGWHLNTEAFF.

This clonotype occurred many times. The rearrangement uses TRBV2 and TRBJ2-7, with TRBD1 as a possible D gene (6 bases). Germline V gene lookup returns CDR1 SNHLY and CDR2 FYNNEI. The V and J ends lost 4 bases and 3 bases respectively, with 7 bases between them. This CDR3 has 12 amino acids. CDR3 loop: CASSVDSYEQYF. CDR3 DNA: TGTGCCAGCAGTGTGGACAGCTACGAGCAGTACTTC.

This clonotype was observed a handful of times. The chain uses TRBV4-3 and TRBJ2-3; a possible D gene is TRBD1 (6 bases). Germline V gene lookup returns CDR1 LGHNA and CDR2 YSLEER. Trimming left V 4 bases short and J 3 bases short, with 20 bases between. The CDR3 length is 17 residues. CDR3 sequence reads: CASSRSRGQVGTDTQYF. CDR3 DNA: TGCGCCAGCAGCCGCTCCAGGGGACAAGTGGGAACAGATACGCAGTATTTT.

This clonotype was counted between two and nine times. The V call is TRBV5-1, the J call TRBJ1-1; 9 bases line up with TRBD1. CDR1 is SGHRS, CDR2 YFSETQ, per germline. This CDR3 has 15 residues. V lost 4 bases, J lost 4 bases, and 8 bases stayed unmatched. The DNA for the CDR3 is TGCGCCAGCAGCATCTACATGGACAGGGGCACTGAAGCTTTCTTT. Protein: CASSIYMDRGTEAFF.

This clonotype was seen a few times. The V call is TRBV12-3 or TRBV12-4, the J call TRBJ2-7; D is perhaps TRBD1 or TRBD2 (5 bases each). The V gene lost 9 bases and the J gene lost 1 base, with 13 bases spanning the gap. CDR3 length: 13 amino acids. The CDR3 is CASTRDRSYEQYF. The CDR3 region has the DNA TGTGCCAGTACTCGGGACCGATCCTACGAGCAGTACTTC.

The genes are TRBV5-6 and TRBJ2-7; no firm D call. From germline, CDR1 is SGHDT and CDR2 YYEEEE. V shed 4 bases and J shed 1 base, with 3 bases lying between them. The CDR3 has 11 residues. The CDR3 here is CASSTSYEQYF. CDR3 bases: TGTGCCAGCAGCACATCCTACGAGCAGTACTTC.

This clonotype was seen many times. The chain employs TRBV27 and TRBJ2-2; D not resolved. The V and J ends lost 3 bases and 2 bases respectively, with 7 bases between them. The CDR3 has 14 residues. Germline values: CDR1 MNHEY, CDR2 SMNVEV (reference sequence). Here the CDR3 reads CASSFGYNTGELFF. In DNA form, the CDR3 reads TGTGCCAGCAGTTTCGGGTATAACACCGGGGAGCTGTTTTTT.

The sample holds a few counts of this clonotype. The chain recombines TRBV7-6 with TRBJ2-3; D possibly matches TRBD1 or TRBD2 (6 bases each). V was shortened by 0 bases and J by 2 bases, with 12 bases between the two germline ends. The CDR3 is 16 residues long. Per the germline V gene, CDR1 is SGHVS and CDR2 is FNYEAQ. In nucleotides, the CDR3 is TGTGCCAGCAGCTTAGCGGGGGGCCTCTACACAGATACGCAGTATTTT. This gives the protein CASSLAGGLYTDTQYF.

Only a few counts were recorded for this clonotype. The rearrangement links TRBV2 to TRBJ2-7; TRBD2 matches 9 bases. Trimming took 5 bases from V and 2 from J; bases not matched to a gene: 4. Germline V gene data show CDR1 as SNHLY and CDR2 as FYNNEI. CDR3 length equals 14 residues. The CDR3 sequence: CASSQTSGTYEQYF. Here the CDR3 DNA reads TGTGCCAGCAGTCAGACTAGCGGTACCTACGAGCAGTACTTC.

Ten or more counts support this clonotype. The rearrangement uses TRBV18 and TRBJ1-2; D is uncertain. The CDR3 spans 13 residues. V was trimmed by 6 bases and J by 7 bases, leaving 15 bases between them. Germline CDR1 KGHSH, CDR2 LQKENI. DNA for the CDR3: TGTGCCAGCTCTTTTGAATTACTACCTGGCTACACCTTC. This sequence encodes CASSFELLPGYTF.

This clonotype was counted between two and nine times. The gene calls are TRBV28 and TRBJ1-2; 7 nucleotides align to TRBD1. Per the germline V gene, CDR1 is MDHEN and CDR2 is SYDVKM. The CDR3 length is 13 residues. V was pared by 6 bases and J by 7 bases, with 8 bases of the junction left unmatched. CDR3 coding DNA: TGTGCCAGCAGGGACAGGTTCCTTGCTGGCTACACCTTC. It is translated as CASRDRFLAGYTF.

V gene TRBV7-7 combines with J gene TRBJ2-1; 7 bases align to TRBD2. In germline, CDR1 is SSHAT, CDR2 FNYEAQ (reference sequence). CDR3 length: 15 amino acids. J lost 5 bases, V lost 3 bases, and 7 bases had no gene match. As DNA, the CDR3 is TGTGCCAGCAGCTTGAGATTAGCGGGCGACAATGAGCAGTTCTTC. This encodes CASSLRLAGDNEQFF. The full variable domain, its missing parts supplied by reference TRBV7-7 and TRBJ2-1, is GAGVSQSPRYKVTKRGQDVTLRCDPISSHATLYWYQQALGQGPEFLTYFNYEAQPDKSGLPSDRFSAERPEGSISTLTIQRTEQRDSAMYRCASSLRLAGDNEQFFGPGTRLTVL.

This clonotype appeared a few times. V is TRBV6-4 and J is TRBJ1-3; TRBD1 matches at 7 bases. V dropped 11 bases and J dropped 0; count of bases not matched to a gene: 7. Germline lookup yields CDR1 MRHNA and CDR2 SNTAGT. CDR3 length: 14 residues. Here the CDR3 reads CALERGHSGNTIYF. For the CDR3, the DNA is TGTGCCTTAGAGAGGGGGCACTCTGGAAACACCATATATTTT.

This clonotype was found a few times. The DNA for the CDR3 is TGCAGCGTGGCCAAGGCAGGGGGCCTGGGATCCTACGAGCAGTACTTC. Amino acids: CSVAKAGGLGSYEQYF. The rearrangement uses TRBV29-1 and TRBJ2-7; TRBD1 agrees at 8 bases. This CDR3 is 16 amino acids long. Looked up from germline, CDR1 is SQVTM and CDR2 is ANQGSEA. The V and J ends lost 6 bases and 1 base, in that order; junction bases with no gene match: 14.

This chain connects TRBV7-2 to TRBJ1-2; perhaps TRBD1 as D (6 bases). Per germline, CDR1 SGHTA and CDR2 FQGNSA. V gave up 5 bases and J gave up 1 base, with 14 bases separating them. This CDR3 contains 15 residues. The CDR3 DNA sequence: TGTGCCAGCAGCCTGAGACAGGCCCTTAACTATGGCTACACCTTC. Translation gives CASSLRQALNYGYTF. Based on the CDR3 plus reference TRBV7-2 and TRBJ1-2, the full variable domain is GAGVSQSPSNKVTEKGKDVELRCDPISGHTALYWYRQSLGQGLEFLIYFQGNSAPDKSGLPSDRFSAERTGGSVSTLTIQRTQQEDSAVYLCASSLRQALNYGYTFGSGTRLTVV.

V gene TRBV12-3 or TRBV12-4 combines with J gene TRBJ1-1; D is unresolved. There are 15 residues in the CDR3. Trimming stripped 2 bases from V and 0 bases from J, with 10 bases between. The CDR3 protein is CASSLLRNLNTEAFF. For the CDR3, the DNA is TGTGCCAGCAGTTTACTCAGAAACCTGAACACTGAAGCTTTCTTT.

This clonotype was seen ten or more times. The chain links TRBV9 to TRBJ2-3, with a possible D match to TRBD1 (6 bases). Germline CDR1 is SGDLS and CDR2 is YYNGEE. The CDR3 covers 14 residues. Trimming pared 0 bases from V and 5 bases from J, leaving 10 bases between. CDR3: CASSVGTAIDTQYF. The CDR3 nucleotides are TGTGCCAGCAGCGTAGGGACAGCTATAGATACGCAGTATTTT.

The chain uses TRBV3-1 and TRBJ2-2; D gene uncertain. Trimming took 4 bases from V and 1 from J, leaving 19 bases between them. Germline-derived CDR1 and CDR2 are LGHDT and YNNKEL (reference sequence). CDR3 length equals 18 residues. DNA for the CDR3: TGTGCCAGCAGCCCTTCGCAGGTGCCCTTTATGAACACCGGGGAGCTGTTTTTT. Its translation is CASSPSQVPFMNTGELFF.

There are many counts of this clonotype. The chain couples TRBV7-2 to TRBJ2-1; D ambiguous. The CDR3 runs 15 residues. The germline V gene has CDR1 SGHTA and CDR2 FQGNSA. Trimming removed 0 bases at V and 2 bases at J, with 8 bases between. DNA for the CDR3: TGTGCCAGCAGCTTAGCGAACGAACCCTACAATGAGCAGTTCTTC. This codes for CASSLANEPYNEQFF.

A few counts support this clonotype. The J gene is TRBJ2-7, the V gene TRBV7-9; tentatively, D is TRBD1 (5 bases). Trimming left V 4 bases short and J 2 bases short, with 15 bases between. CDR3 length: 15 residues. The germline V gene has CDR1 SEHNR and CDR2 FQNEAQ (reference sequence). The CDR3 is CASSSGQQKTYEQYF. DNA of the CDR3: TGTGCCAGCAGCTCCGGACAACAAAAAACCTACGAGCAGTACTTC.